Below are 2 T cell receptor beta chains sequenced from a single sample in a study of T cells in Graves' hyperthyroidism and ophthalmopathy. Amplified TCR beta CDR3 regions came from RNA transcripts. TCR CDR3 underwent first-round RT-PCR with the HTBI primer set. TCRdb reanalysed the multiplex PCR reads using MiXCR and keeps one entry per CDR3 protein. The sample includes some 620,000 distinct CDR3 sequences, 15% to 20% seen only once; the top ten take 3% to 4%. The sequencing sample was made of blood. These receptors were collected from a woman aged 25-40 years with Graves' hyperthyroidism.

This clonotype was found many times. The chain employs TRBV5-1 and TRBJ2-3; D may be TRBD1 (6 bases). This CDR3 is built from 15 residues. Trimming took off 2 bases at V and 1 base at J, with 11 bases between the two ends. Germline CDR1 SGHRS, CDR2 YFSETQ. CDR3 residues: CASSFSGARTDTQYF. The CDR3 region has the DNA TGCGCCAGCAGCTTCTCAGGGGCGCGCACAGATACGCAGTATTTT.

This clonotype was detected only a few times. This chain joins TRBV30 and TRBJ2-1, with D possibly TRBD2 on 5 matching bases. Deletions cut 5 bases from V and 7 bases from J, with 15 bases between. This CDR3 contains 13 residues. CDR1 is GTSNPN, CDR2 SVGIG, per germline (reference sequence). The CDR3 DNA sequence: TGTGCCTGGGGAGCAGCGGTTGGTAATGAGCAGTTCTTC. Translated, it gives CAWGAAVGNEQFF.